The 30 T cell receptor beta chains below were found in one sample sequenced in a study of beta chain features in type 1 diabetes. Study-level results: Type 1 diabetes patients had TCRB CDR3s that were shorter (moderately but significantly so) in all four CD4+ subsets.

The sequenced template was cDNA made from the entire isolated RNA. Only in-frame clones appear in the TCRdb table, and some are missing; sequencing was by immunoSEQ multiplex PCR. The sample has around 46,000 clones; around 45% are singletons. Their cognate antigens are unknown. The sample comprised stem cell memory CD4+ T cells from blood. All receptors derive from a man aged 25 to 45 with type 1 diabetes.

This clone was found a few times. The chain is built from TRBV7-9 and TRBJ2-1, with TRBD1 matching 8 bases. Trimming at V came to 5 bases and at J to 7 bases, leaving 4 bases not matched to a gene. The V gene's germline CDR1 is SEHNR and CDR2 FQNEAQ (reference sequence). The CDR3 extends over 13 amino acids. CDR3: CASSLYRGNEQFF. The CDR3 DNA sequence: TGTGCCAGCAGCCTTTACAGGGGGAATGAGCAGTTCTTC.

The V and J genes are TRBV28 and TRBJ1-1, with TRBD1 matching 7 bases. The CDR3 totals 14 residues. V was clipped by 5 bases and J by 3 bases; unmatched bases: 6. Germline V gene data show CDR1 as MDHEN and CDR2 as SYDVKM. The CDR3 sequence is CASSRLRGHTEAFF. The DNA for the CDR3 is TGTGCCAGCAGTCGCCTTAGGGGGCACACTGAAGCTTTCTTT.

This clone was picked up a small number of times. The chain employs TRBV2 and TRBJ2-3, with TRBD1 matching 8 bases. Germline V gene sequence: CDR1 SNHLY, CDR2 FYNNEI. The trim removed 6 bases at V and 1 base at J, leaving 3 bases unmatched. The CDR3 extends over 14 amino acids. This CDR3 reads CASRATGGTDTQYF. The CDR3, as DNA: TGTGCCAGCAGGGCGACAGGGGGCACAGATACGCAGTATTTT.

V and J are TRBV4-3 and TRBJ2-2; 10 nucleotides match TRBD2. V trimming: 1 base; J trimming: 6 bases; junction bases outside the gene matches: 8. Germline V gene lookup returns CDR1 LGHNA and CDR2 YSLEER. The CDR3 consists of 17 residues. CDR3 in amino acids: CASSQGPSGSRSGELFF. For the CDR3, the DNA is TGCGCCAGCAGCCAAGGGCCTAGCGGGAGTAGGTCCGGGGAGCTGTTTTTT.

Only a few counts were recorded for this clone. The CDR3 sequence is CATGGDSYNEQFF. CDR3 sequence (DNA): TGTGCCACCGGGGGGGACTCCTACAATGAGCAGTTCTTC. The chain joins TRBV10-3 to TRBJ2-1, with 8 nucleotides matching TRBD2. V was clipped by 10 bases and J by 0 bases; unmatched bases: 2. The length of the CDR3 is 13 residues. Germline V gene lookup returns CDR1 ENHRY and CDR2 SYGVKD.

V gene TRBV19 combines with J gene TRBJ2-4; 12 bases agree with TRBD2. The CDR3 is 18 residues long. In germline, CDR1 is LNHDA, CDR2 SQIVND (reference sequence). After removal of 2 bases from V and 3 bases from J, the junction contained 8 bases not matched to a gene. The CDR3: CASSIRLAGVYGKNIQYF. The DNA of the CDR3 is TGTGCCAGTAGTATAAGACTAGCGGGAGTATACGGCAAAAACATTCAGTACTTC.

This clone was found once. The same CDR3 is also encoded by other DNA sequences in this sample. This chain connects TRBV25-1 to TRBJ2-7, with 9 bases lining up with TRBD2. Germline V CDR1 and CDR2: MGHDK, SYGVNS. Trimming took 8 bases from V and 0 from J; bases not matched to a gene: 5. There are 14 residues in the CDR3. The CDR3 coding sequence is TGTGCCAGCTCGCTAGCGGGGAGCTCCTACGAGCAGTACTTC. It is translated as CASSLAGSSYEQYF.

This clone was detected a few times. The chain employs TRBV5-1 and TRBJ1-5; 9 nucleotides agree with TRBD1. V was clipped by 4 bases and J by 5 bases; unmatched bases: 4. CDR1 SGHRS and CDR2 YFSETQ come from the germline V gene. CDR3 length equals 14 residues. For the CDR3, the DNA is TGCGCCAGCAGCACGACAGGGGGAGATCAGCCCCAGCATTTT. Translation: CASSTTGGDQPQHF.

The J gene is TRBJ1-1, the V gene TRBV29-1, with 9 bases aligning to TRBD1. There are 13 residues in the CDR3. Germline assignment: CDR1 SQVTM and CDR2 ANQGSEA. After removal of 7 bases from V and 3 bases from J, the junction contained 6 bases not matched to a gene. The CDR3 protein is CSARTGAYTEAFF. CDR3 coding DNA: TGCAGCGCCAGGACAGGGGCTTACACTGAAGCTTTCTTT.

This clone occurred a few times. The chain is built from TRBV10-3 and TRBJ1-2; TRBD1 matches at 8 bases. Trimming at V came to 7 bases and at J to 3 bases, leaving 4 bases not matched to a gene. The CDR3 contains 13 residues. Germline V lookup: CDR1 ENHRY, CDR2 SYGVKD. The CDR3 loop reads CAITPTGDYGYTF. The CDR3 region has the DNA TGTGCCATCACCCCGACAGGGGACTATGGCTACACCTTC.

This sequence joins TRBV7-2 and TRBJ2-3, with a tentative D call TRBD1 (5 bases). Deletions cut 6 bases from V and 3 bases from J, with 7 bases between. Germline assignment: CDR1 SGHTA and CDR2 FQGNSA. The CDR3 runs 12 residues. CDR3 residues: CASRPGTDTQYF. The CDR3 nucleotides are TGTGCCAGCAGACCAGGGACAGATACGCAGTATTTT.

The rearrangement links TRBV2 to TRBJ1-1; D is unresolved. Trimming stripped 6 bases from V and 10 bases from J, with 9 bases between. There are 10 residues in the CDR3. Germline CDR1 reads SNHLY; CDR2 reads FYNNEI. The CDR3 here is CASSPRGAFF. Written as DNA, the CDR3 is TGTGCCAGCAGCCCACGGGGAGCTTTCTTT.

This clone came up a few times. Written as DNA, the CDR3 is TGTGCCAGCAGTTTCGGCGGATACCAGCCCCAGCATTTT. This gives the protein CASSFGGYQPQHF. The chain joins TRBV27 to TRBJ1-5; D is undetermined. Germline loops: CDR1 MNHEY, CDR2 SMNVEV (reference sequence). This CDR3 comprises 13 residues. Between the trimmed V and J ends, which lost 3 bases and 7 bases, there was a span of 10 bases.

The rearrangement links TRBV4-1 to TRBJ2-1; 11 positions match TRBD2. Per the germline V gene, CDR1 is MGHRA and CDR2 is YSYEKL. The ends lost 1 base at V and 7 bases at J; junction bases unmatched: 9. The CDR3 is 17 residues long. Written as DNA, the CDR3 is TGCGCCAGCAGCCAAGGCTATCTAGCGGGAGGAAGAAATGAGCAGTTCTTC. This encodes CASSQGYLAGGRNEQFF.

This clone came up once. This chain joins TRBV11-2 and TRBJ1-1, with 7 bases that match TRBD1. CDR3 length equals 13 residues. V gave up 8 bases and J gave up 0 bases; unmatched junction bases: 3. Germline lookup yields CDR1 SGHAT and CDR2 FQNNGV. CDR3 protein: CASAGQMNTEAFF. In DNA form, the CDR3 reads TGTGCCAGCGCGGGACAGATGAACACTGAAGCTTTCTTT.

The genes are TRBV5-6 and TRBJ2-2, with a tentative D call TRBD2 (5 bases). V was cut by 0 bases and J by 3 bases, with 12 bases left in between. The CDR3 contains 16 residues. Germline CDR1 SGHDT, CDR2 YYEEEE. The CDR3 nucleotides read TGTGCCAGCAGCTTGGAAGGGCTAGCTCACACCGGGGAGCTGTTTTTT. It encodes CASSLEGLAHTGELFF.

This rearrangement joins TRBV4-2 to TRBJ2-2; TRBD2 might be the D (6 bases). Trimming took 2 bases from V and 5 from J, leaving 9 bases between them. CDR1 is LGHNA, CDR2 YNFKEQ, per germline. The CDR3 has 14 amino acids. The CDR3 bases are TGTGCCAGCAGCCAACAGGGAGGAACCGGGGAGCTGTTTTTT. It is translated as CASSQQGGTGELFF.

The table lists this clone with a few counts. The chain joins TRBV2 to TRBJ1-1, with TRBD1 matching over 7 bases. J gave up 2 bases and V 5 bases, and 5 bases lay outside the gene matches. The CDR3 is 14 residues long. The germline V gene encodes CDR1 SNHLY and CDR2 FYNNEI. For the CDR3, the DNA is TGTGCCAGCAGTCGGACAGGTGAAAACACTGAAGCTTTCTTT. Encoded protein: CASSRTGENTEAFF.

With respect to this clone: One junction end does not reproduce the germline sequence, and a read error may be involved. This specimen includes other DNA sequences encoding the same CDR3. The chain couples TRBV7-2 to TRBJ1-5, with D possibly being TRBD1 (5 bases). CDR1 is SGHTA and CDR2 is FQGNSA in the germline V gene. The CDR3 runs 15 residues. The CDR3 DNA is TGTGCCAGCAGTCAAGAAGGGGTGGGCAATCAGCCCCAACATTTT. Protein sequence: CASSQEGVGNQPQHF.

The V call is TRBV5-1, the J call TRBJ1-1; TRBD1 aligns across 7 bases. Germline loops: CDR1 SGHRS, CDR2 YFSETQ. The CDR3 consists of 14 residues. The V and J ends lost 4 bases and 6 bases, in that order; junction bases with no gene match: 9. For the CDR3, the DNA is TGCGCCAGCAGCCCGGACAGGTTTGGGGCTGAAGCTTTCTTT. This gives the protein CASSPDRFGAEAFF. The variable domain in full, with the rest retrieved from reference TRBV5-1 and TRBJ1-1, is KAGVTQTPRYLIKTRGQQVTLSCSPISGHRSVSWYQQTPGQGLQFLFEYFSETQRNKGNFPGRFSGRQFSNSRSEMNVSTLELGDSALYLCASSPDRFGAEAFFGQGTRLTVV.

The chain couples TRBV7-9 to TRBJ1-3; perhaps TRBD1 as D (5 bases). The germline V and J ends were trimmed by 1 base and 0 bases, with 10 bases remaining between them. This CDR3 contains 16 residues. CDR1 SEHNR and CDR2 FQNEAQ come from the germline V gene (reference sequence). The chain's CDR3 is CASSLGGGTSGNTIYF. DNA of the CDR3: TGTGCCAGCAGCTTAGGGGGAGGGACCTCTGGAAACACCATATATTTT.

CDR3 amino acids: CASSSQGYTEAFF. In nucleotides, the CDR3 is TGTGCCAGCAGTTCACAGGGTTACACTGAAGCTTTCTTT. The chain has TRBV27 and TRBJ1-1, with D possibly matching TRBD1 (6 bases). The CDR3 has 13 amino acids. From germline, CDR1 is MNHEY and CDR2 SMNVEV (reference sequence). The V and J ends lost 4 bases and 3 bases respectively, with 9 bases between them.

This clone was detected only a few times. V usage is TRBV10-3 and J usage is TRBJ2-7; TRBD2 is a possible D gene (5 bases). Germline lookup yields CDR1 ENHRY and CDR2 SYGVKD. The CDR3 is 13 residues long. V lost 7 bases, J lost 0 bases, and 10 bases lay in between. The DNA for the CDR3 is TGTGCCATCACCCCGGGAAGCTCCTACGAGCAGTACTTC. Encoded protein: CAITPGSSYEQYF.

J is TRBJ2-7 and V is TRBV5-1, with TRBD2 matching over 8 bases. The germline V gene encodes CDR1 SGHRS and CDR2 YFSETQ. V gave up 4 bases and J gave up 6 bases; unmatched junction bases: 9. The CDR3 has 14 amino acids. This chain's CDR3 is CASSPEGLAAEQYF. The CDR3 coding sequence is TGCGCCAGCAGCCCCGAAGGACTAGCAGCCGAGCAGTACTTC.

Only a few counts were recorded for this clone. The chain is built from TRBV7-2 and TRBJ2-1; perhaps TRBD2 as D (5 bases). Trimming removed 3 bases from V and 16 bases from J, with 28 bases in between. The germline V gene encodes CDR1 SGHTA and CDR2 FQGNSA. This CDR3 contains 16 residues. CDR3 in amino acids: CASSFRRAGSSSRQFF. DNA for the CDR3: TGTGCCAGCAGCTTCAGGCGGGCTGGATCGTCGTCACGCCAATTCTTC.

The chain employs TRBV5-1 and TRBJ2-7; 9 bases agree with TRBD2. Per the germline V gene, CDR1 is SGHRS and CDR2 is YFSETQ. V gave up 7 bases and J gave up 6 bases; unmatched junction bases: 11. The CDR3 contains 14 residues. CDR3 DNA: TGCGCCAGCTCCGGCTCTAGCGGGGCCTTCGAGCAGTACTTC. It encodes CASSGSSGAFEQYF.

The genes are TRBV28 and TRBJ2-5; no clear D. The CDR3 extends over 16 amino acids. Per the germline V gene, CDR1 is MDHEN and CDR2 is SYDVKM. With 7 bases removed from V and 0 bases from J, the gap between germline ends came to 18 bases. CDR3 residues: CASTTPLTTYQETQYF. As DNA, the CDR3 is TGTGCCAGCACGACTCCTTTGACCACGTACCAAGAGACCCAGTACTTC.

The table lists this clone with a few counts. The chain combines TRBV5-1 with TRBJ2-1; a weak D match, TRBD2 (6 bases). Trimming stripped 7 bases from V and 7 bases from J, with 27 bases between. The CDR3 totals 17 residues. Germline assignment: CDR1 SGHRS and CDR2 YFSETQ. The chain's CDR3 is CASGNPGLLPRVNEQFF. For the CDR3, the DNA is TGCGCCAGCGGAAATCCGGGACTTCTTCCACGAGTGAATGAGCAGTTCTTC.

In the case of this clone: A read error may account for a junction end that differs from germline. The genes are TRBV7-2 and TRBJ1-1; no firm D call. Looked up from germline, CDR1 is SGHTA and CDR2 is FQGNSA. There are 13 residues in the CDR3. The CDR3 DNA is TGTGCCAGCAGCTTAGCGCGGGGAGGGATTCGCCTCTTT. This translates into CASSLARGGIRLF.

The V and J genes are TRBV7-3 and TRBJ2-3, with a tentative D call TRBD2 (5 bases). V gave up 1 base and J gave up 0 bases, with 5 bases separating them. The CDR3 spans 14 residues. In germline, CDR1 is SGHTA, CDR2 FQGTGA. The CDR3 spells CASSLSGSTDTQYF. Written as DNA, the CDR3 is TGTGCCAGCAGCTTAAGCGGGAGCACAGATACGCAGTATTTT.